This T cell receptor beta chain was profiled in a study of blood T cell repertoires in COVID-19. The repertoire was sequenced with immunoSEQ multiplex PCR; TCRdb's copy has only in-frame clones and lacks some. The table includes about 26,000 clones, about 80% detected once. The CDR3 runs to 14 residues. With V trimmed by 8 bases and J by 4 bases, 8 bases remained unmatched. Germline values: CDR1 MNHEY, CDR2 SMNVEV (reference sequence). The origin of this receptor is a human donor in a cohort sampled during active COVID-19. The source material was peripheral blood. V usage is TRBV27 and J usage is TRBJ2-1, with 7 bases that match TRBD2. The CDR3 is CASWAGRGYNEQFF. The CDR3 region has the DNA TGTGCCAGCTGGGCGGGGCGGGGGTACAATGAGCAGTTCTTC.